The rows below give T cell receptor beta chains drawn from one sample of a study of OX40 agonist ivuxolimab in advanced cancers. Data came from immunoSEQ multiplex PCR; TCRdb stores just in-frame clones and leaves some out. In the table there are roughly 64,000 clones, just under 85% of which are singletons. The source material was CD4+ or CD8+ T cells sorted from blood, sampled in a trial of the OX40 agonist ivuxolimab. These receptors all come from an adult with an advanced solid tumor such as melanoma, head and neck, liver or kidney cancer. Both conserved end residues are part of each CDR3. The D gene is left open where the match is weak. Clone size is shown for a subset of rows, as once, few, many or a class of expanded clone.

V gene	J gene	D gene	clone size	CDR3 protein	CDR3 DNA
TRBV19	TRBJ2-1	TRBD2	.	CASSPPPGTTNEQFF	TGTGCCAGTAGTCCGCCGCCAGGGACTACGAATGAGCAGTTCTTC
TRBV14	TRBJ2-7	.	.	CASSQIGGYLSVHEQYF	TGTGCCAGCAGCCAAATCGGGGGCTACCTTTCGGTCCACGAGCAGTACTTC
TRBV10-3	TRBJ2-1	TRBD2	.	CAISTGTSGADEQFF	TGTGCCATCAGTACCGGGACTAGCGGAGCGGATGAGCAGTTCTTC
TRBV7-9	TRBJ2-3	.	.	CASSLKITDTQYF	TGTGCCAGCAGCTTAAAGATCACAGATACGCAGTATTTT
TRBV5-4	TRBJ2-1	.	.	CASSLGGDSTSYNEQFF	TGTGCCAGCAGCTTGGGGGGCGACTCCACATCCTACAATGAGCAGTTCTTC
TRBV14	TRBJ1-2	.	.	CASSQSGAYGYTF	TGTGCCAGCAGCCAATCAGGGGCGTATGGCTACACCTTC
TRBV4-2	TRBJ1-5	.	.	CASSQDLSSEQPQHF	TGTGCCAGCAGCCAAGATCTAAGCAGCGAACAGCCCCAGCATTTT
TRBV7-7	TRBJ2-7	TRBD1	.	CASSSDRVHEQYF	TGTGCTAGCAGCTCGGACAGGGTCCACGAGCAGTACTTC
TRBV7-2	TRBJ2-1	TRBD1	.	CASSPQGVGEQFF	TGTGCCAGCAGCCCCCAGGGGGTCGGGGAGCAGTTCTTC
TRBV19	TRBJ2-1	.	.	CASTQDATYNEQFF	TGTGCCAGTACACAGGACGCAACCTACAATGAGCAGTTCTTC
TRBV7-2	TRBJ1-1	.	.	CASSPRRAGGDTEAFF	TGTGCCAGCAGCCCCAGGAGGGCCGGCGGGGACACTGAAGCTTTCTTT
TRBV4-1	TRBJ2-3	TRBD2	.	CASSQDTSLGGADTQYF	TGCGCCAGCAGCCAAGATACGAGTCTGGGGGGGGCAGATACGCAGTATTTT
TRBV6-6	TRBJ1-1	.	.	CASSYSEGYEAFF	TGTGCCAGCAGTTACTCTGAGGGGTATGAAGCTTTCTTT
TRBV7-9	TRBJ1-1	.	few	CASSPRANTEAFF	TGTGCCAGCAGCCCCCGGGCGAACACTGAAGCTTTCTTT
TRBV9	TRBJ2-5	.	.	CASSVGPDGEQYF	TGTGCCAGCAGCGTAGGTCCCGACGGTGAGCAGTACTTC
TRBV5-4	TRBJ2-5	TRBD2	.	CASSSGTSGGKQETQYF	TGTGCCAGCAGCTCCGGGACTAGCGGGGGGAAACAAGAGACCCAGTACTTC
TRBV7-2	TRBJ2-7	.	.	CASSLVVGAPAPYEQYF	TGTGCCAGCAGCTTAGTAGTGGGGGCACCGGCCCCCTACGAGCAGTACTTC
TRBV10-3	TRBJ1-5	TRBD1	.	CAISGTGGQPQHF	TGTGCCATCAGTGGGACAGGAGGGCAGCCCCAGCATTTT
TRBV4-2	TRBJ2-2	TRBD1	.	CASSQVGDRGQTGELFF	TGTGCCAGCAGCCAAGTGGGGGACAGGGGGCAGACCGGGGAGCTGTTTTTT
TRBV7-2	TRBJ1-3	.	.	CASSPRSGNTIYF	TGTGCCAGCAGCCCCCGCTCTGGAAACACCATATATTTT
TRBV28	TRBJ1-1	.	.	CASSLGEAFF	TGTGCCAGCTCCCTGGGTGAAGCTTTCTTT
TRBV28	TRBJ1-4	.	.	CASRPGFIRSNEKLFF	TGTGCCAGCAGACCAGGGTTTATCCGGTCTAATGAAAAACTGTTTTTT
TRBV5-1	TRBJ2-7	.	.	CASSLGWGPSYEQYF	TGCGCCAGCAGCTTAGGATGGGGGCCCTCCTACGAGCAGTACTTC
TRBV7-6	TRBJ1-3	.	.	CASSSGHQKFNTIYF	TGTGCCAGCAGCTCGGGACACCAGAAATTCAACACCATATATTTT
TRBV27	TRBJ1-2	TRBD1	.	CASSLGPGQGENGYTF	TGTGCCAGCAGTTTAGGACCGGGACAGGGAGAGAATGGCTACACCTTC
TRBV9	TRBJ1-5	.	.	CASSPIARGAQPQHF	TGTGCCAGCAGCCCCATTGCCCGGGGTGCTCAGCCCCAGCATTTT
TRBV5-1	TRBJ1-1	TRBD1	.	CASSIEGQGKAFF	TGCGCCAGCAGCATCGAAGGACAGGGGAAAGCTTTCTTT
TRBV19	TRBJ2-7	.	.	CASSASRDASYEQYF	TGTGCCAGTAGTGCAAGCCGGGACGCGTCCTACGAGCAGTACTTC
TRBV6-5	TRBJ2-7	TRBD1	once	CASSYRDRSYQQYF	TGTGCCAGCAGCTACCGGGACAGGTCCTACCAGCAGTACTTC
TRBV4-3	TRBJ2-2	.	.	CASSRRFRGDTGELFF	TGCGCCAGCAGCCGTCGGTTTAGAGGGGACACCGGGGAGCTGTTTTTT
TRBV19	TRBJ1-2	TRBD1	.	CASRKPGQLYGYTF	TGTGCCAGTAGGAAACCGGGACAGCTCTATGGCTACACCTTC
TRBV7-9	TRBJ1-1	.	.	CASSLPRRGTEAFF	TGTGCCAGCAGCTTACCACGGCGGGGCACTGAAGCTTTCTTT
TRBV19	TRBJ2-7	TRBD1	.	CASSRKGTGDYEQYF	TGTGCCAGTAGTAGGAAGGGGACAGGGGACTACGAGCAGTACTTC
TRBV6-6	TRBJ2-7	.	few	CASSYQGAYEQYF	TGTGCCAGCAGTTACCAGGGAGCCTACGAGCAGTACTTC
TRBV6-1	TRBJ1-1	.	.	CASSERGRSVIAFF	TGTGCCAGCAGTGAACGAGGGCGGTCGGTGATAGCTTTCTTT
TRBV10-2	TRBJ2-6	.	.	CASSGCYTSRANVLTF	TGCGCCAGCAGTGGCTGCTACACTAGTCGGGCCAACGTCCTGACTTTC
TRBV27	TRBJ2-3	.	.	CASNPQGSGADTQYF	TGTGCCAGCAATCCTCAGGGTTCCGGCGCAGATACGCAGTATTTT
TRBV5-1	TRBJ2-1	.	.	CASSLEAYSYNEQFF	TGCGCCAGCAGCTTGGAGGCGTACTCCTACAATGAGCAGTTCTTC
TRBV5-4	TRBJ2-7	.	once	CASSIDYSYEQYF	TGTGCCAGCAGCATCGACTACTCCTACGAGCAGTACTTC
TRBV29-1	TRBJ2-5	.	few	CSAAWTSRETQYF	TGCAGCGCGGCTTGGACCTCGAGGGAGACCCAGTACTTC
TRBV4-2	TRBJ2-7	TRBD1	.	CASSFDLQGAYEQYF	TGTGCCAGCAGCTTCGATCTACAGGGGGCCTACGAGCAGTACTTC
TRBV5-5	TRBJ1-4	.	.	CASSPKTVGEKLFF	TGTGCCAGCAGCCCCAAGACAGTCGGTGAAAAACTGTTTTTT
TRBV11-3	TRBJ2-7	.	.	CASSSGGGPYEQYF	TGTGCCAGCAGCTCAGGCGGGGGCCCCTACGAGCAGTACTTC
TRBV4-2	TRBJ2-7	TRBD1	.	CASSHRTGGPYEQYF	TGTGCCAGCAGCCACAGGACAGGGGGCCCCTACGAGCAGTACTTC
TRBV29-1	TRBJ1-5	.	.	CSVAGGGFDQPQHF	TGCAGCGTTGCCGGGGGGGGATTTGATCAGCCCCAGCATTTT
TRBV6-5	TRBJ2-5	.	.	CASSYQETQYF	TGTGCCAGCAGTTACCAAGAGACCCAGTACTTC
TRBV15	TRBJ2-3	TRBD1	.	CATSSDRGTDTQYF	TGTGCCACCAGCAGTGACAGGGGGACAGATACGCAGTATTTT
TRBV30	TRBJ1-6	TRBD1	.	CAWNDRAQGPLHF	TGTGCCTGGAACGACAGGGCCCAGGGACCCCTCCACTTT
TRBV10-3	TRBJ1-1	.	once	CAIRDRPDTEAFF	TGTGCCATCAGAGACAGGCCCGACACTGAAGCTTTCTTT
TRBV6-4	TRBJ1-5	.	few	CASSDSRFRQPQHF	TGTGCCAGCAGTGACTCCAGGTTCCGGCAGCCCCAGCATTTT
TRBV2	TRBJ2-5	.	.	CASSENQGFGETQYF	TGTGCCAGCAGTGAAAACCAGGGGTTTGGAGAGACCCAGTACTTC
TRBV2	TRBJ2-5	.	once	CASRGAFAQETQYF	TGTGCCAGCAGAGGCGCCTTCGCACAAGAGACCCAGTACTTC
TRBV6-1	TRBJ2-3	TRBD1	.	CASSEGQGAWIDTQYF	TGTGCCAGCAGTGAAGGGCAGGGGGCTTGGATAGATACGCAGTATTTT
TRBV7-2	TRBJ2-7	.	.	CASSLGIGSYEQYF	TGTGCCAGCAGCTTAGGGATAGGCTCCTACGAGCAGTACTTC
TRBV5-5	TRBJ2-1	.	.	CASSSPPAGALINNEQFF	TGTGCCAGCAGCTCACCACCTGCCGGGGCCTTGATTAACAATGAGCAGTTCTTC